This T cell receptor beta chain was captured in a study of OX40 agonist ivuxolimab in advanced cancers. Some clones are missing from TCRdb's copy, which holds only in-frame ones; the method was immunoSEQ multiplex PCR. This table holds 65,000 to 85,000 clones, roughly 81% found once. This clone was recorded only once. With V trimmed by 4 bases and J by 7 bases, 6 bases remained unmatched. The germline gives CDR1 SGHRS, CDR2 YFSETQ. The CDR3 loop spans 14 amino acids. This receptor was obtained from an adult with an advanced solid tumor such as melanoma, head and neck, liver or kidney cancer. Sequenced here: CD4+ or CD8+ T cells sorted from blood, sampled in a trial of the OX40 agonist ivuxolimab. The V gene is TRBV5-1, the J gene TRBJ2-1; TRBD1 matches at 9 bases. The CDR3 here is CASSPGGQGNEQFF. The DNA for the CDR3 is TGCGCCAGCAGCCCGGGGGGACAGGGAAATGAGCAGTTCTTC.